The 2 T cell receptor beta chains presented below share a single source sample, sequenced in a study of T cells in localized non-small cell lung cancer. Repertoires were generated with immunoSEQ multiplex PCR, while TCRdb's copy carries only in-frame clones and drops some. The table has fewer than 75,000 clones, approximately 84% seen once. This material consisted of peripheral blood, taken before any cancer treatment. All receptors come from a female donor over 55 with stage I lung adenocarcinoma.

The rearrangement joins TRBV18 to TRBJ2-1; 12 nucleotides align to TRBD2. The germline V gene has CDR1 KGHSH and CDR2 LQKENI. This CDR3 has 16 residues. V shed 5 bases and J 4 bases; nucleotides not matched to a gene: 6. The CDR3 nucleotides read TGTGCCAGCTCAGGCACGACTAGCGGGAGATACAATGAGCAGTTCTTC. It codes for CASSGTTSGRYNEQFF.

This clone was observed a handful of times. J is TRBJ1-5 and V is TRBV7-2; D is ambiguous. In germline, CDR1 is SGHTA, CDR2 FQGNSA. The CDR3 is made up of 14 amino acids. V shed 2 bases and J shed 3 bases, with 8 bases lying between them. The CDR3 nucleotides read TGTGCCAGCAGCTTATCCCCTGTCAATCAGCCCCAGCATTTT. This encodes CASSLSPVNQPQHF.